The TCR beta chain under discussion was sequenced for a study of early T cells in non-severe SARS-CoV-2 infection. This clonotype showed up just a few times. Each CDR3 protein gets one entry after TCRdb re-called the 5' RACE reads with MiXCR. The profile covers approximately 81,000 distinct CDR3 sequences, with 6% to 7% appearing a single time and less than 9.5% taken by the ten largest. This sequence was found in an adult who was a healthcare worker with PCR-confirmed SARS-CoV-2 infection or an uninfected control (not recorded which). Sequencing was carried out using whole blood.

Written as DNA, the CDR3 is TGTGCCAGTCTACAGGGTCTCACCGGGGAGCTGTTTTTT. Protein: CASLQGLTGELFF. V usage is TRBV6-2 or TRBV6-3 and J usage is TRBJ2-2, with D perhaps TRBD1 (6 bases). This CDR3 spans 13 amino acids. Germline CDR1 and CDR2: MNHEY and SVGEGT. Trimming shortened V by 9 bases and J by 4 bases, and 12 bases separated the two germline ends.